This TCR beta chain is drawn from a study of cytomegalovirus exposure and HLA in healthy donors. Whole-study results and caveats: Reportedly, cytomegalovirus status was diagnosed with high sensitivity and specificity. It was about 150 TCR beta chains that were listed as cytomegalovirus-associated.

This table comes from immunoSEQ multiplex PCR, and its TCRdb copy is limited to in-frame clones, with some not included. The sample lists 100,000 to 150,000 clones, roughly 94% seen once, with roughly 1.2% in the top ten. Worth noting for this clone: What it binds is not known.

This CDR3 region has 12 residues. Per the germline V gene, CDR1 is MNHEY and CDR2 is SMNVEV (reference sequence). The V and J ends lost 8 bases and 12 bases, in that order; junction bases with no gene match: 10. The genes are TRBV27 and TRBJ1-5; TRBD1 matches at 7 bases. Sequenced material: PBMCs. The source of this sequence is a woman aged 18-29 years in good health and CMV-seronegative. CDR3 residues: CASGQVSTHQHF. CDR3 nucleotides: TGTGCCAGCGGACAGGTTTCAACCCACCAGCATTTT.